These T cell receptor beta chains were read from a single sample in a study of radiation and T cells in renal cell carcinoma. Clones were sequenced by immunoSEQ multiplex PCR, and TCRdb holds only the in-frame ones, with some missing. The table shows around 100,000 clones, with around 83% occurring only once. The sequencing here drew on blood, taken from a patient whose treatment included radiotherapy and nephrectomy. The receptors shown here come from a man in his 60s with renal cell carcinoma. CDR3s include the opening cysteine and the closing phenylalanine or tryptophan. D genes are given only for firm matches. The listing skips clone size in some rows; elsewhere it reads once, few, many or a size class.

clone_size d_call j_call v_call cdr3_aa cdr3_nt
NA NA TRBJ2-7 TRBV5-7 CASSLYKPGRVRDEQYF TGTGCCAGCAGCTTATATAAACCGGGACGGGTTAGGGACGAGCAGTACTTC
NA NA TRBJ2-7 TRBV6-5 CASTRTELGEQYF TGTGCCAGCACTAGGACAGAGCTGGGAGAGCAGTACTTC
NA TRBD1 TRBJ2-5 TRBV5-1 CASSNRGQRQETQYF TGCGCCAGCAGCAACAGGGGGCAAAGGCAAGAGACCCAGTACTTC
NA TRBD1 TRBJ2-7 TRBV12-5 CASGFGQGQQYF TGTGCTAGTGGTTTCGGACAGGGTCAGCAGTACTTC
NA NA TRBJ2-3 TRBV5-1 CASSILTDRTDTQYF TGCGCCAGCAGCATACTAACGGATCGCACAGATACGCAGTATTTT
NA TRBD2 TRBJ2-1 TRBV4-3 CASSQEAAGTSGENEQFF TGCGCCAGCAGCCAAGAGGCGGCGGGGACTAGCGGGGAAAATGAGCAGTTCTTC
NA NA TRBJ1-3 TRBV18 CASSATEQGYSGNTIYF TGTGCCAGCTCAGCTACAGAGCAGGGATACTCTGGAAACACCATATATTTT
NA NA TRBJ1-3 TRBV19 CASAIRDVRNTIYF TGTGCCAGCGCTATCCGGGACGTAAGAAACACCATATATTTT
NA TRBD1 TRBJ2-5 TRBV7-2 CASSITSGQGTQETQYF TGTGCCAGCAGCATCACCTCGGGACAGGGGACACAAGAGACCCAGTACTTC
NA TRBD2 TRBJ2-3 TRBV2 CASRDPSGLRDTQYF TGTGCCAGCAGGGACCCTAGCGGATTGAGGGATACGCAGTATTTT
NA TRBD1 TRBJ2-7 TRBV28 CASRIIQGPTYEQYF TGTGCCAGCAGGATAATACAGGGGCCCACCTACGAGCAGTACTTC
NA TRBD1 TRBJ2-1 TRBV7-2 CASSLTGTGGYNEQFF TGTGCCAGCAGCTTAACCGGGACAGGGGGATACAATGAGCAGTTCTTC
NA TRBD1 TRBJ2-1 TRBV6-6 CASRPPGQGTSNEQFF TGTGCCAGCAGACCTCCGGGACAGGGGACTAGCAATGAGCAGTTCTTC
once TRBD2 TRBJ2-3 TRBV7-9 CASSLRGSGSGDTQYF TGTGCCAGCAGCTTACGGGGTAGCGGGAGCGGAGATACGCAGTATTTT
NA TRBD2 TRBJ2-2 TRBV5-1 CASSFRAGGDTGELFF TGCGCCAGCAGCTTTAGAGCGGGAGGGGACACCGGGGAGCTGTTTTTT
NA NA TRBJ2-2 TRBV10-1 CASTGASGELFF TGCGCCAGCACGGGGGCGTCCGGGGAGCTGTTTTTT
once NA TRBJ1-2 TRBV5-6 CASSLGRGYGYTF TGTGCCAGCAGCTTGGGCAGGGGCTATGGCTACACCTTC
few TRBD2 TRBJ2-3 TRBV7-2 CASSPAPYSGRRRDTQYF TGTGCCAGCAGCCCCGCCCCCTATAGCGGGAGGAGGAGAGATACGCAGTATTTT
NA NA TRBJ2-2 TRBV11-3 CASSLDKGGRPTGELFF TGTGCCAGCAGCTTAGATAAAGGCGGCAGACCCACCGGGGAGCTGTTTTTT
NA TRBD2 TRBJ2-2 TRBV5-6 CASSSSGGPDTGELFF TGTGCCAGCAGCTCTTCGGGAGGGCCGGACACCGGGGAGCTGTTTTTT
NA NA TRBJ2-1 TRBV19 CASSMPGGRSDEQFF TGTGCCAGTAGTATGCCTGGGGGTAGGTCTGATGAGCAGTTCTTC
NA NA TRBJ2-5 TRBV9 CASSARSFQETQYF TGTGCCAGCAGCGCTCGGAGCTTCCAAGAGACCCAGTACTTC
NA NA TRBJ2-2 TRBV6-5 CASRSWGTGELFF TGTGCCAGCAGAAGTTGGGGGACCGGGGAGCTGTTTTTT
NA TRBD1 TRBJ1-1 TRBV11-2 CASSRRGQFGTEAFF TGTGCCAGCAGCCGCAGGGGGCAATTCGGCACTGAAGCTTTCTTT